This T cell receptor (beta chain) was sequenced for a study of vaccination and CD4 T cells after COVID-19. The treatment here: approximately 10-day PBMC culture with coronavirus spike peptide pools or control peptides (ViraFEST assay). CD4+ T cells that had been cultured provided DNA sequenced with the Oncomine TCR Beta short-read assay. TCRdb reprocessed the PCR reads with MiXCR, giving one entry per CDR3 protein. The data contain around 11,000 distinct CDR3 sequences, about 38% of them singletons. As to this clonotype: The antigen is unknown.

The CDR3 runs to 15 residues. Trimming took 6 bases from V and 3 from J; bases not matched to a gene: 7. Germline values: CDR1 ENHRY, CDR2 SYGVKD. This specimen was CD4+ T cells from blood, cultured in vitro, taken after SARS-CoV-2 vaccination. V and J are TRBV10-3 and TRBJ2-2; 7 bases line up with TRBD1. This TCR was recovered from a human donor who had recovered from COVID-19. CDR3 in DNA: TGTGCCATCAGAGGACAGGAGGAATACACCGGGGAGCTGTTTTTT. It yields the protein CAIRGQEEYTGELFF.